This TCR beta chain was profiled in a study of patients and donors after allogeneic stem cell transplantation. A single record per CDR3 protein comes from TCRdb applying MiXCR to the RT-PCR reads. The repertoire holds about 960,000 distinct CDR3 sequences, with more than 15% as singletons. The CDR3 length is 17 residues. The V gene end was trimmed by 0 bases and the J gene end by 2 bases; junction bases not matched to a gene: 10. Germline CDR1 SGHRS, CDR2 YFSETQ. V and J are TRBV5-1 and TRBJ1-1; 7 bases fit TRBD1. What was sequenced was blood, either unsorted or a sorted T cell fraction (not recorded which). The TCR was taken from a human donor who was either an allogeneic HSCT recipient or a stem cell or donor lymphocyte infusion donor (not recorded which). It is not recorded whose cells these are; they may come from a transplant donor. CDR3 bases: TGCGCCAGCAGCTTGGCCGGGACAGCCTACATAAACACTGAAGCTTTCTTT. Encoded protein: CASSLAGTAYINTEAFF.